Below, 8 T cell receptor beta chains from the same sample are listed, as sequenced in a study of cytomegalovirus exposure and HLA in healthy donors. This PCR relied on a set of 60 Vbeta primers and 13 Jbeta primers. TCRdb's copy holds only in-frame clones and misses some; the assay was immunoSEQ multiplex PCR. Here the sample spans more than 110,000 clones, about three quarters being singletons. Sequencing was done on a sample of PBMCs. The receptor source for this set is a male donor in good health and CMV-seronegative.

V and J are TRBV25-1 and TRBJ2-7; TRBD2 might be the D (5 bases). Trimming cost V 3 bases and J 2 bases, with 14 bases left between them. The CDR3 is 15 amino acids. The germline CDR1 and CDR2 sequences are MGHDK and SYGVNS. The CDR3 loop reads CASSDLRRATYEQYF. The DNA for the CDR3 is TGTGCCAGCAGTGACCTCCGGCGGGCCACCTACGAGCAGTACTTC.

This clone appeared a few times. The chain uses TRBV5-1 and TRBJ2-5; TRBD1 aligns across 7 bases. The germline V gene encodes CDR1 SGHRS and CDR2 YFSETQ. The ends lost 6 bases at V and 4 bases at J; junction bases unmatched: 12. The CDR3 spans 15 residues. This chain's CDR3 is CASTLQGDLGETQYF. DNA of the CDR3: TGCGCCAGCACTCTTCAGGGGGACCTCGGAGAGACCCAGTACTTC.

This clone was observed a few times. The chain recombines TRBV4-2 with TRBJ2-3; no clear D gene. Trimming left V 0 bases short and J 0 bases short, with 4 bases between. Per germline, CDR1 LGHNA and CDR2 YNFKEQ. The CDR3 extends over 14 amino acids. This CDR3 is CASSQDPSTDTQYF. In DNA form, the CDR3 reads TGTGCCAGCAGCCAAGATCCAAGCACAGATACGCAGTATTTT.

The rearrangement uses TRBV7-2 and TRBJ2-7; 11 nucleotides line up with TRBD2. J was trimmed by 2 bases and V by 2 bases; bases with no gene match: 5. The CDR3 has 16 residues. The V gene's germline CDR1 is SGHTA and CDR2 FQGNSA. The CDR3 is CASSLINSGGAYEQYF. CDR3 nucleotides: TGTGCCAGCAGCTTAATTAATAGCGGGGGGGCCTACGAGCAGTACTTC.

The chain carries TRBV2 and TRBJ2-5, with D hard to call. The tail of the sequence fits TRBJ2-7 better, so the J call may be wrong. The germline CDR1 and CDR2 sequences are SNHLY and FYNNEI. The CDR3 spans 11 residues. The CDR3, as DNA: TGTGCCAGCAGTGGCGTTAACGAGCAGTACTTC. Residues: CASSGVNEQYF.

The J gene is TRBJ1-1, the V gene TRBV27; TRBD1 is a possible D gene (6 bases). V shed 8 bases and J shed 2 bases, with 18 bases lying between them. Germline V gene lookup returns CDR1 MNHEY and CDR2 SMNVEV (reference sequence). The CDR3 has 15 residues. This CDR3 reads CASLKSGQHNTEAFF. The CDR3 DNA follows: TGTGCCAGCCTTAAGTCAGGACAGCACAACACTGAAGCTTTCTTT.

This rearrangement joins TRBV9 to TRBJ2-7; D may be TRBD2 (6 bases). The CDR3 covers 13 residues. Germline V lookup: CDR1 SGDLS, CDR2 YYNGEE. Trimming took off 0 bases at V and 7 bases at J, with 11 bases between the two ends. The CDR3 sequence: CASSVEHRGEQYF. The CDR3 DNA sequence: TGTGCCAGCAGCGTAGAGCACCGGGGGGAGCAGTACTTC.

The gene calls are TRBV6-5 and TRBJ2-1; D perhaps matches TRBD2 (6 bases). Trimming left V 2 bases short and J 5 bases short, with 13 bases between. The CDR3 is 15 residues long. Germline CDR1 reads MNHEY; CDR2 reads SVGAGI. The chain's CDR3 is CASSYVGRGDNEQFF. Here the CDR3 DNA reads TGTGCCAGCAGTTACGTCGGGCGCGGGGACAATGAGCAGTTCTTC.